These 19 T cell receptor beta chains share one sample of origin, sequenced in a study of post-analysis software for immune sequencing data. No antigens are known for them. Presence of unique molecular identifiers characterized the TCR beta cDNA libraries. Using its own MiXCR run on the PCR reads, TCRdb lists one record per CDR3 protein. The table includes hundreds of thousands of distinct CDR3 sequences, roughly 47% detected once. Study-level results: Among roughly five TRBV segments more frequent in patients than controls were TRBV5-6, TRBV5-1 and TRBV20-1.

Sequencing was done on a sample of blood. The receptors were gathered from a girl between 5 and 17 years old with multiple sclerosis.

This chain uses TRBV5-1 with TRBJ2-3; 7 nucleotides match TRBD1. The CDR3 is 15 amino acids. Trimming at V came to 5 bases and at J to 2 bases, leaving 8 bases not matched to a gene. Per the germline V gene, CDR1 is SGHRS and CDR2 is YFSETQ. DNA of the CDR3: TGCGCCAGCAGTTCTCTGGGGACAGACACAGATACGCAGTATTTT. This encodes CASSSLGTDTDTQYF.

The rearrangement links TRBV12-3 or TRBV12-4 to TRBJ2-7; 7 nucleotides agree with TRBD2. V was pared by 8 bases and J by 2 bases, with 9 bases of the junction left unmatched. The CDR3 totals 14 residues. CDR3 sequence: CASRGGTEPYEQYF. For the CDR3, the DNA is TGTGCCAGCCGGGGAGGGACGGAGCCCTACGAGCAGTACTTC.

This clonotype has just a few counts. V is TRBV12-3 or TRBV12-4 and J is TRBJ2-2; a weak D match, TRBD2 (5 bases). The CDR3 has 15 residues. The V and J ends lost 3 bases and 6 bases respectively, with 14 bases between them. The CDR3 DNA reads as TGTGCCAGCAGTTTCCAAATGGGGAGCCCCGGGGAGCTGTTTTTT. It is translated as CASSFQMGSPGELFF.

CDR3 sequence: CAWSSESYYEQYF. The CDR3, as DNA: TGTGCCTGGTCCTCGGAATCTTACTACGAGCAGTACTTC. This chain links TRBV30 with TRBJ2-7; no reliable D call. This CDR3 comprises 13 residues. The V gene's germline CDR1 is GTSNPN and CDR2 SVGIG (reference sequence). Trimming shortened V by 5 bases and J by 3 bases, and 14 bases separated the two germline ends.

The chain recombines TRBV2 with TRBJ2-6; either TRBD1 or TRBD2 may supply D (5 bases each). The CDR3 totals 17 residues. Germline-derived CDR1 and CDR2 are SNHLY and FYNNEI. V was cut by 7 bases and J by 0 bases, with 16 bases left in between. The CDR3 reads CASTDPGRSSGANVLTF. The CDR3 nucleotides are TGTGCCAGCACGGACCCGGGACGAAGCTCTGGGGCCAACGTCCTGACTTTC.

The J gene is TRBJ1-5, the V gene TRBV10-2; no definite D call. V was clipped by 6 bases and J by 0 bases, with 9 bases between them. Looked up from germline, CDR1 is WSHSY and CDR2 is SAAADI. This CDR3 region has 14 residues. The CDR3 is CASRDSYSNQPQHF. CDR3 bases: TGCGCCAGCAGGGACTCTTATAGCAATCAGCCCCAGCATTTT.

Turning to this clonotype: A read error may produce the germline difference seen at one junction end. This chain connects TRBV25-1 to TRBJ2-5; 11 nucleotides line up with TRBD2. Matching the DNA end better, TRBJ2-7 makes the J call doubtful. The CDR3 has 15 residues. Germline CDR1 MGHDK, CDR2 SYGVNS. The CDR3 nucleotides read TGTACCAGCAGTGACGGGCTAGCGGGGGGCTACGAGCAGTACTTC. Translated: CTSSDGLAGGYEQYF.

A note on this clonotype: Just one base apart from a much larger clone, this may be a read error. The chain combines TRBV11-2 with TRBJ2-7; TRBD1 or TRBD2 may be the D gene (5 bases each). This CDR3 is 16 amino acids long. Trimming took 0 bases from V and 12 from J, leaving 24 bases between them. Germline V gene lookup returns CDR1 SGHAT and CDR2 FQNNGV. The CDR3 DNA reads TGTGCCAGCAGCTTAGATCCTACGGGGATGGGGGAGACCCCGTACTTC. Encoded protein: CASSLDPTGMGETPYF.

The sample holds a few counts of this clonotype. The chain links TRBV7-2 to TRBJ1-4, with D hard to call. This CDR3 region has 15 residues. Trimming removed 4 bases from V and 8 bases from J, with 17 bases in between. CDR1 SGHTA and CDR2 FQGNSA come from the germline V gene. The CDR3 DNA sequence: TGTGCCAGCAGCTCTAGCGCGCAAGGGTTGGAAAAACTGTTTTTT. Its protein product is CASSSSAQGLEKLFF.

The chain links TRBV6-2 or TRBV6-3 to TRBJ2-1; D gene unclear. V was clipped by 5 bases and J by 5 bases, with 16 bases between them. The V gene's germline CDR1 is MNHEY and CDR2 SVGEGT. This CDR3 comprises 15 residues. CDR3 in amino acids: CASSTLATSHNEQFF. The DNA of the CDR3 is TGTGCCAGCAGTACCTTAGCTACATCACACAATGAGCAGTTCTTC.

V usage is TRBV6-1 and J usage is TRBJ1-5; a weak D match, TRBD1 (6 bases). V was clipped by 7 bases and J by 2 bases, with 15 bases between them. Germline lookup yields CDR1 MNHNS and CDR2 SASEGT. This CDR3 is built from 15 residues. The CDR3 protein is CASTHEGVGNQPQHF. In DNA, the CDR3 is TGTGCCAGCACACACGAGGGGGTAGGCAATCAGCCCCAGCATTTT.

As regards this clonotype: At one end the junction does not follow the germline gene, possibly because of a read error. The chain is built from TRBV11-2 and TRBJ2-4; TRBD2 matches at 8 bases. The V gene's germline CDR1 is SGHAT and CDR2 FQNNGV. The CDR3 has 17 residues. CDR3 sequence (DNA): TGTGCCGGCAGCCCGATCGTAGCGGGAACGGGCAAAAACATTCAGTACTTC. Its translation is CAGSPIVAGTGKNIQYF.

The CDR3 DNA sequence: TGTGCCAGCAGTCCGTGGGACTGGGACTACGAGCAGTACTTC. Its translation: CASSPWDWDYEQYF. The chain uses TRBV12-3 or TRBV12-4 and TRBJ2-7; possibly TRBD2 for D (6 bases). Trimming pared 5 bases from V and 3 bases from J, leaving 14 bases between. The CDR3 runs 14 residues.

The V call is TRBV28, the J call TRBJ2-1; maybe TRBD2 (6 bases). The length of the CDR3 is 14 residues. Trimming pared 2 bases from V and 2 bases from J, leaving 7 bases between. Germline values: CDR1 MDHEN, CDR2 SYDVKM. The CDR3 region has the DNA TGTGCCAGCAGTTTACCGGGGGCCTACAATGAGCAGTTCTTC. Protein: CASSLPGAYNEQFF.

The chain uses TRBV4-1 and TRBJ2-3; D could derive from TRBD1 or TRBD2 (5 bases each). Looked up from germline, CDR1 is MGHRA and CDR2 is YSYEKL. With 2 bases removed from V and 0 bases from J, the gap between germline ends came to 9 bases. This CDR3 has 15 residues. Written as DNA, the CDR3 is TGCGCCAGCAGCCAACCGGGACCAAGCACAGATACGCAGTATTTT. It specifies CASSQPGPSTDTQYF.

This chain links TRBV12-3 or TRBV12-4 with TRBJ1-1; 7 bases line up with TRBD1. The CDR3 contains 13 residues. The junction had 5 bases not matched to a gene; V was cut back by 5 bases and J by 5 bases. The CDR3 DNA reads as TGTGCCAGCAGTGCGGGACAGTGGACTGAAGCTTTCTTT. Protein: CASSAGQWTEAFF.

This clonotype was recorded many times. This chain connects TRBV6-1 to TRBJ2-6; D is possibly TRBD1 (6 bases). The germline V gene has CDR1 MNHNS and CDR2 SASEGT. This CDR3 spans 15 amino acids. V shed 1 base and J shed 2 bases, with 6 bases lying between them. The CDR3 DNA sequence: TGTGCCAGCAGTGAAGAGGGGGCTGGGGCCAACGTCCTGACTTTC. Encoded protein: CASSEEGAGANVLTF.

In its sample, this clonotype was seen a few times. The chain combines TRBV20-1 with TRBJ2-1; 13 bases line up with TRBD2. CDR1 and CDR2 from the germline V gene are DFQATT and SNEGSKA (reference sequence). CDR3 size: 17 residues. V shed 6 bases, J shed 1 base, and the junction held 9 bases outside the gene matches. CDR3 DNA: TGCAGTGCCAAGGGACTAGCGGGGAGGGTTTCCTACAATGAGCAGTTCTTC. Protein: CSAKGLAGRVSYNEQFF.

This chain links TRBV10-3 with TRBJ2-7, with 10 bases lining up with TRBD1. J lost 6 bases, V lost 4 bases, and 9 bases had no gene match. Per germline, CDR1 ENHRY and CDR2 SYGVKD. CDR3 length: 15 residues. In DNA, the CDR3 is TGTGCCATCAGTGCTACAGGGACAGGGGCCGCCGAGCAGTACTTC. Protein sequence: CAISATGTGAAEQYF.